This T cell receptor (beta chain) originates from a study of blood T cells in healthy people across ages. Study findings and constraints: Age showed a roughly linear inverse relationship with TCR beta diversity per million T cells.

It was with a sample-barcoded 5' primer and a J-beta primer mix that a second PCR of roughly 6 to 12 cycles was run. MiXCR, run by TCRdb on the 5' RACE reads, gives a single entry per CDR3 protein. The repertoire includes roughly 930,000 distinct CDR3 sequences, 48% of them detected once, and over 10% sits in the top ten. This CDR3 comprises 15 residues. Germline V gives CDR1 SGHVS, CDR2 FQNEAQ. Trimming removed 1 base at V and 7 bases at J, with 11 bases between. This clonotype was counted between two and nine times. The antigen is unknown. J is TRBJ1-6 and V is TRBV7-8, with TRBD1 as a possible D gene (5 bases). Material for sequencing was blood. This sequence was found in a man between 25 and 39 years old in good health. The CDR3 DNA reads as TGTGCCAGCAGCTTAGATATGGGGCGGAATTCACCCCTCCACTTT. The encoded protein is CASSLDMGRNSPLHF.